This TCR beta chain emerged from a study of blood T cells in healthy people across ages (dated by TCRdb to 2015 to 2017). Regarding the complete study: In model experiments, roughly one uniquely barcoded TCR beta cDNA molecule per two T cells was captured by template switching. The study measured age-related changes in TCR beta repertoire diversity using deep sequencing normalized with unique cDNA molecular identifiers. Using the same blood draw, the study looked at two additional independent replicas of 1 million unique cDNA reads for two donors, one aged 18 to 29 and the other aged 80 or older. Donors were grouped into four age groups: young (average approximately 15 years), middle-aged (roughly 38), aged (over 55) and long-lived (approximately 78).

Only a few counts were recorded for this clonotype. It has no known antigen specificity. Base qualities are not at hand, and no much larger clone is one base apart. Results and caveats for the whole study, not just this receptor: Compared with the aged group, the long-lived group had more naive CD4+ T cells, fewer expanded clones and increased TCR diversity, suggesting age selection. Bulk unsorted PBMC profiling prevented conclusive comparison of naive and antigen-experienced compartments. The percentage of naive T cells measured by flow cytometry correlated strongly with observed TCR beta diversity. Observed TCR beta diversity per million T cells fell roughly linearly with age, and a significant reduction was already apparent by age roughly 41. The CMV infection status of donors was not known, potentially confounding age-related changes in expanded clonotypes. Estimates of total diversity from one million sequenced T cells were regarded as lower bounds and underestimates.

For CDR1 and CDR2, the germline V gene lists SGHTA and FQGNSA. From its cysteine to its phenylalanine, the CDR3 spans 15 amino acids. Just CDR3 DNA is preserved here, 45 bases in frame from base 1. V is clipped by 4 bases and J by 1 base, and the sequence between their germline boundaries is 14 bases long. The method behind the library was 5' RACE. The sample was run on an Illumina HiSeq 2500. A second PCR of 7 to 11 cycles was run with a J-beta primer mix and a sample-barcoded 5' primer. A unique molecular identifier was introduced onto each TCR beta cDNA molecule by a template-switch 5' adaptor carrying 12 random nucleotides. Each sample yielded at least 3 million CDR3-containing paired-end reads. First-strand cDNA was synthesized from all RNA with the Mint cDNA synthesis kit, primed by a TRBC-specific oligonucleotide. Following uracil-DNA glycosylase treatment, all cDNA underwent a first 18-cycle PCR with the universal primers M1SS and BC2_uni_R. From the authors' description of their analysis: Each sample was normalized by randomly selecting 1 million high-quality reads, each carrying a distinct molecular identifier. Reads sharing molecular identifiers were discarded rather than binned into consensus sequences. MiTCR, set to a Q25 quality threshold and the strictest error-elimination algorithm, was used for CDR3 identification, clonotype clustering and error correction. A nonparametric unseen species model with Euler transformation was used to estimate lower-bound total TCR beta diversity. TCRdb took the public reads, trimmed them with fastp at Q25, ran MiXCR for clone calling and kept in-frame beta chains. Records with the same CDR3 protein are collapsed into one entry carrying the most frequent genes and DNA. These V and J calls are TCRdb output, not the study's own analysis. The sample yields more than 900,000 distinct CDR3 sequences; approximately 25% were counted once. The ten largest make up approximately 0.75% of the sample.

Donors were under 40 systemically healthy Caucasian individuals from Russia aged 6 to 90 years. Each donor gave around 9.8 milliliters of peripheral blood, collected into EDTA-treated Vacutainer tubes. Ficoll-Paque density-gradient centrifugation was used to isolate PBMCs, with at least 6.5 million obtained per sample. Total RNA, at least 6 micrograms per sample, was extracted from PBMCs with Trizol reagent. For every donor, flow cytometry on a PBMC aliquot measured the percentage of naive CD45RAhigh/CD27high T cells. These records were also assigned to another study, of T cells of mothers and their children. As described in the second report: Nine systemically healthy Caucasian individuals, comprising three mothers and their six children, were included as donors. cDNA synthesis used all of the extracted RNA, with roughly 1.5 ug of RNA in each 15 ul reaction. In the second PCR, the M1S primer added sample barcodes and 2-4 random nucleotides. Over 9 million TCR beta CDR3 reads were obtained for each mother, and approximately 3 million reads were obtained for each child. In both related and unrelated pairs, thymic selection shapes the output of TCR recombination in a similar way, with inherited differences having only a minor effect. Related mother-child pairs always showed normalized repertoire overlap that was slightly higher than in unrelated mother-child pairs, though the difference was never significant. No persistent microchimeric T cell clones were detected, at a sensitivity of approximately 90 clones per million clonotypes. In the study, deep NGS was used to compare the TCR beta repertoires of mothers and children, and features distinguishing related mother-child pairs from unrelated individuals were sought. Mothers averaged roughly 36 +/- 4 years of age and children averaged roughly 12 +/- 4 years. After adapter ligation was performed with NEBNext reagents, the libraries were sequenced on an Illumina HiSeq 2000 with 100+100 nt paired-end reads. To avoid cross-contamination, the mother libraries and the child libraries were prepared a month apart and sequenced in separate runs. Between 500,000 and 2,000,000 distinct TCR beta clonotypes were identified per donor. Naive TCR beta clonotypes were estimated from low-frequency clonotypes matched to each donor's FACS-determined naive share, without sorting.

Sequencing was carried out using blood. The sequence joins TRBV7-2 to TRBJ2-7; the D gene identity is not certain. The source is a girl aged 2-10 years in good health. The CDR3 protein sequence reads: CASSSGLGSSYEQYF. The nucleotide sequence reads as follows: TGTGCCAGCAGCTCAGGTCTGGGATCTTCCTACGAGCAGTACTTC.